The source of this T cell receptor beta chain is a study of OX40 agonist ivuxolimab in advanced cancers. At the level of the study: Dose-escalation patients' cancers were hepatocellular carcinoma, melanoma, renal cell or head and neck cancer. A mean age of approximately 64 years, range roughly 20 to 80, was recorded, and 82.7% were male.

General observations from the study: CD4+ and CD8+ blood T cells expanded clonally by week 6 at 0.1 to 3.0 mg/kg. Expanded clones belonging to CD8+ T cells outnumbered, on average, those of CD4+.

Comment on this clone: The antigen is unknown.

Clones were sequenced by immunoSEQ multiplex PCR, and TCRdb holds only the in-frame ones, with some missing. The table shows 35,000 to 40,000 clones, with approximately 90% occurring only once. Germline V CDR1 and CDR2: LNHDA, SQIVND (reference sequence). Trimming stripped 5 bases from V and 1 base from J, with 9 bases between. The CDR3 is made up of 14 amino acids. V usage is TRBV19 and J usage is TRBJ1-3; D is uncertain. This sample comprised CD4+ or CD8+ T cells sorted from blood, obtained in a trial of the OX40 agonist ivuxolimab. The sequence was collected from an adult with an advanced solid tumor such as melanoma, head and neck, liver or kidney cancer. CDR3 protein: CASSAIGSGNTIYF. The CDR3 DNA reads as TGTGCCAGTAGTGCTATAGGATCTGGAAACACCATATATTTT.